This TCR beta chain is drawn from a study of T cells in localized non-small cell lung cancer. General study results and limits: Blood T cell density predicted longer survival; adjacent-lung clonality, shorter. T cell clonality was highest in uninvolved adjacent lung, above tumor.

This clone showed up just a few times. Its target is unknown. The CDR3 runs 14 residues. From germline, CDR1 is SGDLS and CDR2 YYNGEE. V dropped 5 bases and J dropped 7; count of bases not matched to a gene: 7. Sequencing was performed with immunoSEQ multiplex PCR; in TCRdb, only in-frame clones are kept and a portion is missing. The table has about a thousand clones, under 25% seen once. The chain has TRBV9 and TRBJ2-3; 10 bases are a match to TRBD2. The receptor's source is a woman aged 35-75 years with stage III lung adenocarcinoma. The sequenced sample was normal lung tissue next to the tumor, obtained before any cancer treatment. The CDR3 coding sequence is TGTGCCAGCAGTTTAGGAGCGGGAGGGTATACGCAGTATTTT. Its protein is CASSLGAGGYTQYF.